The 5 T cell receptor beta chains below come from one sample, sequenced in a study of shared clonotypes between healthy human individuals. Profiling relied on immunoSEQ multiplex PCR, and the TCRdb table lists in-frame clones only, not all of them. The sample yields a few hundred thousand clones, 70% to 80% seen once. Sequenced: PBMCs. The receptors come from a woman in her thirties or forties in good health. Some clones in this sample may be carry-over from other donors' samples.

CDR3 DNA: TGTGCCTGCGCAGAGGTGAATGAGCAGTTCTTC. Amino acid sequence: CACAEVNEQFF. This chain links TRBV6-1 with TRBJ2-1; D gene ambiguous. This CDR3 region has 11 residues. Trimming took off 11 bases at V and 7 bases at J, with 12 bases between the two ends. CDR1 is MNHNS and CDR2 is SASEGT in the germline V gene.

This CDR3 reads CASSSDRAQTQYF. The CDR3 bases are TGTGCCAGCAGTTCCGACAGGGCACAGACCCAGTACTTC. J is TRBJ2-5 and V is TRBV14; TRBD1 agrees at 7 bases. Germline V lookup: CDR1 SGHDN, CDR2 FVKESK. CDR3 length: 13 residues. The trim removed 6 bases at V and 6 bases at J, leaving 7 bases unmatched.

Of note for this clone: Being one base from a much bigger clone, this may be a read error. This chain uses TRBV5-1 with TRBJ2-4; 9 nucleotides line up with TRBD1. V lost 2 bases to trimming and J lost 8 bases; unmatched junction nucleotides: 5. This CDR3 has 14 amino acids. CDR1 and CDR2 (germline): SGHRS, YFSETQ. CDR3 loop: CASSLTGGPDIQYF. CDR3 DNA sequence: TGCGCCAGCAGCTTAACAGGGGGCCCGGACATTCAGTACTTC.

This clone came up once. V usage is TRBV28 and J usage is TRBJ1-5; D perhaps matches TRBD1 (6 bases). The CDR3 has 16 residues. Trimming pared 11 bases from V and 0 bases from J, leaving 20 bases between. Germline CDR1 is MDHEN and CDR2 is SYDVKM. The CDR3 loop reads CAANTGWPYSNQPQHF. CDR3 bases: TGTGCCGCCAATACAGGGTGGCCCTATAGCAATCAGCCCCAGCATTTT.

V gene TRBV10-3 combines with J gene TRBJ1-4, with 8 bases identical to TRBD1. This CDR3 has 16 residues. V was clipped by 2 bases and J by 4 bases; unmatched bases: 6. Germline CDR1 ENHRY, CDR2 SYGVKD. CDR3 residues: CAISEPGTGGNEKLFF. In DNA form, the CDR3 reads TGTGCCATCAGTGAGCCAGGGACAGGCGGTAATGAAAAACTGTTTTTT.